This record looks at one TCR beta chain sequence and its context. Source study methods: Reference gene primer amplification gave nucleated cell count estimates. Here immunoSEQ multiplex PCR was the method, and the copy in TCRdb shows in-frame clones only, minus some. V and J calls and clone size are as listed in that table; D and trimming were resolved from the DNA. This sample carries around 150,000 clones, 60% to 85% of them seen once, and the ten largest clones take 3.5% to 5%. This sample was taken from a study of blood T cell repertoires in COVID-19. Study as a whole: Both acute and convalescent COVID-19 samples were obtained from the United States, Italy and Spain. Sources were T cells, B-cell-depleted T cells, or PBMCs; the material itself was cDNA or gDNA.

J was trimmed by 7 bases and V by 5 bases; bases with no gene match: 8. This CDR3 region has 14 residues. Germline V gives CDR1 SEHNR, CDR2 FQNEAQ (reference sequence). The chain carries TRBV7-9 and TRBJ1-2; TRBD1 agrees at 9 bases. The sample comprised peripheral blood. This clonotype was obtained from a woman over 75 with active or convalescent COVID-19. The CDR3 loop reads CASSPTLTGGGYTF. The DNA for the CDR3 is TGTGCCAGCAGCCCAACCCTGACAGGGGGTGGCTACACCTTC.